This T cell receptor beta chain was identified during a study of beta chain features in type 1 diabetes. Study-level findings and limits: Shortening that was moderate but significant affected the TCRB CDR3s of Type 1 diabetes patients in all four CD4+ subsets. The influence of HLA type on TCRB rearrangement stayed undetermined. Sequencing from cDNA could over-represent high-TCR-expressing cells.

In regard to this clone: Its antigen is unknown.

Trimming left V 1 base short and J 6 bases short, with 9 bases between. Germline V gene data show CDR1 as GTSNPN and CDR2 as SVGIG (reference sequence). The CDR3 is made up of 12 amino acids. Purity exceeded 98% in all sorted populations. The authors reverse transcribed all of the isolated RNA, so sequencing captured expressed TCRB transcripts. Only in-frame clones appear in the TCRdb table, and some are missing; sequencing was by immunoSEQ multiplex PCR. The repertoire includes 85,000 to 110,000 clones, under 30% of them detected once, and roughly 0.5% sits in the top ten. This sequence joins TRBV30 and TRBJ1-2; D is unresolved. Input material: central memory CD4+ T cells from blood. The receptor comes from a woman aged 18-29 years with type 1 diabetes. The CDR3 here is CAWSESRDGYTF. The CDR3 DNA reads TGTGCCTGGAGTGAGAGCCGGGATGGCTACACCTTC.